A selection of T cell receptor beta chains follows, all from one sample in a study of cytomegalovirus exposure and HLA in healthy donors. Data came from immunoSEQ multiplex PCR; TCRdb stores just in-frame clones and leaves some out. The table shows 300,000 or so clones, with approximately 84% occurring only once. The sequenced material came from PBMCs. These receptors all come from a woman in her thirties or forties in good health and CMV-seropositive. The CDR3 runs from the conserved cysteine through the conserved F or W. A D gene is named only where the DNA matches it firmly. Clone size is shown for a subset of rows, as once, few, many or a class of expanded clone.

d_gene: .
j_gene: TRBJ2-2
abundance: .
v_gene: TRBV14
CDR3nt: TGTGCCAGCAGCCAGGTCTTTAGCAACCCCGGGGAGCTGTTTTTT
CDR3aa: CASSQVFSNPGELFF

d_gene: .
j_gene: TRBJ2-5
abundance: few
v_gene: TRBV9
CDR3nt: TGTGCCAGCAGCTCGGACGGGAGTCAAGAGACCCAGTACTTC
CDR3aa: CASSSDGSQETQYF

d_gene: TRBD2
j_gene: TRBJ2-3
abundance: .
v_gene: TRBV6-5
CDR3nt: TGTGCCAGCAGTTACCAGGGACTAGTCGCAGATACGCAGTATTTT
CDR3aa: CASSYQGLVADTQYF

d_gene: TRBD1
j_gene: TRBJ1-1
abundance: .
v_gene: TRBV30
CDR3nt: TGTGCCTGGAGCCGACAGGGAGGCACTGAAGCTTTCTTT
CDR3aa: CAWSRQGGTEAFF

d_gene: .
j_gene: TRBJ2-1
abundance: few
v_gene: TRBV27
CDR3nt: TGTGCCAGCAGTCCCGGACTGGGTTACAATGAGCAGTTCTTC
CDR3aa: CASSPGLGYNEQFF

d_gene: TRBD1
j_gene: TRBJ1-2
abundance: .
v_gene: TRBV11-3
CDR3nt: TGTGCCAGCAGCGTCGCCGGGACAGGGGGTGGTGTCTATGGCTACACCTTC
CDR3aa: CASSVAGTGGGVYGYTF

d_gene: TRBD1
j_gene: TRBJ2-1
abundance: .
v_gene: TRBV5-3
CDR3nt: TGTGCCAGAAGATATGACAGGGGCTCCTACAATGAGCAGTTCTTC
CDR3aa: CARRYDRGSYNEQFF

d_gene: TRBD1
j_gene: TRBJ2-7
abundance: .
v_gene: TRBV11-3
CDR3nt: TGTGCCAGCAGCTTAGGGGGGACAGGGAACCACGAGCAGTACTTC
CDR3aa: CASSLGGTGNHEQYF

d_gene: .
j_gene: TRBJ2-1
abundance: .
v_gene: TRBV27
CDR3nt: TGTGCCAGCAGTCCCGGGGGCGGGAGAGGTTCCCATGAGCAGTTCTTC
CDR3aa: CASSPGGGRGSHEQFF

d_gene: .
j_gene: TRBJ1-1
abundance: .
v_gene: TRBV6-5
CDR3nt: TGTGCCAGCAGCCAGGAGGGGGGGCGCGGCACTGAAGCTTTCTTT
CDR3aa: CASSQEGGRGTEAFF

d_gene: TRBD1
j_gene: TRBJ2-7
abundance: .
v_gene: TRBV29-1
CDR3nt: TGCAGCGTAGAGGAAATGGGACAGGGGACCTACGAGCAGTACTTC
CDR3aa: CSVEEMGQGTYEQYF

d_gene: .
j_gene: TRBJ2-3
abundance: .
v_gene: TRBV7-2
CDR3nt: TGTGCCAGCAGCGCGGGCCGCCCGGTAGACACGCAGTATTTT
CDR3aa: CASSAGRPVDTQYF

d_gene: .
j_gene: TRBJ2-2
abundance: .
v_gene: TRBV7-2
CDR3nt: TGTGCCAGCAGCTCGCGACAGACCGGGGAGCTGTTTTTT
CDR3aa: CASSSRQTGELFF

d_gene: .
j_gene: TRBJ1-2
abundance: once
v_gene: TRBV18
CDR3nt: TGTGCCAGCTCACCAGGTGCGACAGTATACTATGGCTACACCTTC
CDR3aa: CASSPGATVYYGYTF

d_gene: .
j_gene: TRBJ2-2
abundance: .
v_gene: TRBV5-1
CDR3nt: TGCGCCAGTAAAAGGACAGCCGAAGTCGGGGAGCTGTTTTTT
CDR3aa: CASKRTAEVGELFF

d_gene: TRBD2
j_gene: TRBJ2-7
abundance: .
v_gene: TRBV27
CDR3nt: TGTGCCAGCAGGCCGACTAGCGGGAGAACCCTGGGGCAGGGATCGTGGCAGTACTTC
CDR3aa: CASRPTSGRTLGQGSWQYF

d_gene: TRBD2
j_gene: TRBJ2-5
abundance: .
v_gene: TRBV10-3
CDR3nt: TGTGCCATCAGTGAAGGCGGGGGTGAGGTAGAGACCCAGTACTTC
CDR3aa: CAISEGGGEVETQYF

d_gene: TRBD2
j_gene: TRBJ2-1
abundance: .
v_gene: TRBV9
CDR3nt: TGTGCCAGCAGCGTCATGGCTAGCGGGAGTATGGGGAATGAGCAGTTCTTC
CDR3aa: CASSVMASGSMGNEQFF

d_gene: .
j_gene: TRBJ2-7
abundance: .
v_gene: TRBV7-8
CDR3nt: TGTGCCAGCAGCTTACAGGGCTACGAGCAGTACTTC
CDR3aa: CASSLQGYEQYF

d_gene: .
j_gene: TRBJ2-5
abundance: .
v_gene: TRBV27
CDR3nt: TGTGCCAGCAGTCCCACGCCTAGATTATCGCAAGAGACCCAGTACTTC
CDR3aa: CASSPTPRLSQETQYF

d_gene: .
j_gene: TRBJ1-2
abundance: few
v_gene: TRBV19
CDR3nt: TGTGCCAGTAGTCCGCGGACAGTAGGTTACAGATATGGCTACACCTTC
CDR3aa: CASSPRTVGYRYGYTF

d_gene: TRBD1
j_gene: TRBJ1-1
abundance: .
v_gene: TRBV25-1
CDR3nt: TGTGCCAGCAGGGCCGGACAGGGCACTGAAGCTTTCTTT
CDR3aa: CASRAGQGTEAFF

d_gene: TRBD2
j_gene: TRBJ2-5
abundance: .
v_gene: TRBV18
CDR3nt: TGTGCCAGCTCACCATACACTAGCGGAGGTGCAACCCAGTACTTC
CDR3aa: CASSPYTSGGATQYF

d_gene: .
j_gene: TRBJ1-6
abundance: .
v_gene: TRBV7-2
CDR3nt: TGTGCCAGCAGCTTCAGGGAGGATTCACCCCTCCACTTT
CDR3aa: CASSFREDSPLHF

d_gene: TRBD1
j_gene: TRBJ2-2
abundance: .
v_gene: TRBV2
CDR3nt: TGTGCCAGCAGACGACAGGGGGCGGCCGGGGAGCTGTTTTTT
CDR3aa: CASRRQGAAGELFF

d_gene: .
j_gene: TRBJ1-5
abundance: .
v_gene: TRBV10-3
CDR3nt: TGTGCCATCAGAGCGGCGGTTAAGGAGCCCCAGCATTTT
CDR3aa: CAIRAAVKEPQHF

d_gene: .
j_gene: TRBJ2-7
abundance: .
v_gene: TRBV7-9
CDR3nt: TGTGCCAGCAGCTCGGGACAACCGTTCTACGAGCAGTACTTC
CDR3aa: CASSSGQPFYEQYF

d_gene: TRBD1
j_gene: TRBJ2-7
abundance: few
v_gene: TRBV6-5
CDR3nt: TGTGCCAGTCGACGGACAGGGGTAACCTACGAGCAGTACTTC
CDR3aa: CASRRTGVTYEQYF

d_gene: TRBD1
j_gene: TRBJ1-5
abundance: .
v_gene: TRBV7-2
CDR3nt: TGTGCCAGCAGCTTAAAGGCAGGGGGTCAGCCCCAGCATTTT
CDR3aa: CASSLKAGGQPQHF

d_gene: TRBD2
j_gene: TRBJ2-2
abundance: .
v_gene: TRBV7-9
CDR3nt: TGTGCCAGCAGCTTAGGTGTCGCGGGAGCGAACACCGGGGAGCTGTTTTTT
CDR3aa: CASSLGVAGANTGELFF

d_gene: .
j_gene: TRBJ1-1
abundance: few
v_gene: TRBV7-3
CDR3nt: TGTGCCAGCAGCTTAGGTGCAGGGCGGACTGAAGCTTTCTTT
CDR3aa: CASSLGAGRTEAFF

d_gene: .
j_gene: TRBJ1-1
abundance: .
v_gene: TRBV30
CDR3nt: TGTGCCTGGAAATCCTTGGGCTCTGAAGCTTTCTTT
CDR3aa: CAWKSLGSEAFF

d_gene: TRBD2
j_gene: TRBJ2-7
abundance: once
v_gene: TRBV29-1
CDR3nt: TGCAGCGTTGAAGGCGGGGGGAGCTCCTACGAGCAGTACTTC
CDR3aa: CSVEGGGSSYEQYF

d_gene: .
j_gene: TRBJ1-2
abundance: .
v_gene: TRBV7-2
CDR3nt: TGTGCCAGCAGCTTAGGAGGTAGTCGTGGCTACACCTTC
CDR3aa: CASSLGGSRGYTF

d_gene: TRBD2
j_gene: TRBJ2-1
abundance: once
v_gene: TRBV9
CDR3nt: TGTGCCAGCAGCCGGACTAGCGGGAGCTACAATGAGCAGTTCTTC
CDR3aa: CASSRTSGSYNEQFF

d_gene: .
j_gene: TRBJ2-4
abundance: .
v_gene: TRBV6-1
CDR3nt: TGTGCCAGCAGTGAAGGGTTTGACAGCAAAAACATTCAGTACTTC
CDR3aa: CASSEGFDSKNIQYF

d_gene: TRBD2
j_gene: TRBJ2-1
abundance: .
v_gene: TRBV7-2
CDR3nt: TGTGCCAGCAGCCTCGCGGGTAGCGGGAGCGTTCACTACAATGAGCAGTTCTTC
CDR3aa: CASSLAGSGSVHYNEQFF

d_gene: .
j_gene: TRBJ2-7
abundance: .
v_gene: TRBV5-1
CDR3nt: TGCGCCAGCAAAGATGCGAGTGAGCAGTACTTC
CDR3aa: CASKDASEQYF

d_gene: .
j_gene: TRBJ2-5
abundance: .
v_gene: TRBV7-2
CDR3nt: TGTGCCAGCAGCTTAGCCAGGGTGCTGGAGACCCAGTACTTC
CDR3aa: CASSLARVLETQYF

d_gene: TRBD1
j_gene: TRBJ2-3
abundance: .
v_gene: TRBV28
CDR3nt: TGTGCCAGCAGTGGGACAGCGCCTTCGGGTACGCAGTATTTT
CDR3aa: CASSGTAPSGTQYF

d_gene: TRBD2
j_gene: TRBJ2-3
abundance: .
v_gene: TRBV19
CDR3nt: TGTGCCAGTAGTATACTAGCTAGCGGGAACACAGATACGCAGTATTTT
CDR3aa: CASSILASGNTDTQYF

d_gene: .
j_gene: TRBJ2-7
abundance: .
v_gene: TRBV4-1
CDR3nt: TGCGCCAGCAGCCAAGATAGAACAGAATACGAGCAGTACTTC
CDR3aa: CASSQDRTEYEQYF

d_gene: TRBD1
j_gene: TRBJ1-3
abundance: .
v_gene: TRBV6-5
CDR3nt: TGTGCCAGCAGTTCCCGGGACAGATCCAGCACCATATATTTT
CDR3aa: CASSSRDRSSTIYF

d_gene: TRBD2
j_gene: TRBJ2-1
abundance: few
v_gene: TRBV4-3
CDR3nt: TGCGCCAGCAGCCAAGGACTAGCGGGAGGGAATGAGCAGTTCTTC
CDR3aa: CASSQGLAGGNEQFF

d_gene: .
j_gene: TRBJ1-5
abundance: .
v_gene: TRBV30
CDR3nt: TGTGCCTGGAGTGCAGTGGGGGGGAATCAGCCCCAGCATTTT
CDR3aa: CAWSAVGGNQPQHF

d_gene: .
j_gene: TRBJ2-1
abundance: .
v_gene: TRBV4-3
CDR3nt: TGCGCCAGCAGCCAAGAAGACAGCTTCGGGACTCTTGTCAATGAGCAGTTCTTC
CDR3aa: CASSQEDSFGTLVNEQFF

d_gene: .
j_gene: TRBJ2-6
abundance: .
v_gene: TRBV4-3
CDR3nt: TGCGCCAGCAGCCAAGAGCTACTCCGGGACATAAGACCGTCTGGGGCCAACGTCCTGACTTTC
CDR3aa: CASSQELLRDIRPSGANVLTF

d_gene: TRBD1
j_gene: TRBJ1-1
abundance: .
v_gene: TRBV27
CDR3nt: TGTGCCAGCAGTTTATCTGGCAGGGGGCGCGGTGCTTTCTTT
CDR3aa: CASSLSGRGRGAFF

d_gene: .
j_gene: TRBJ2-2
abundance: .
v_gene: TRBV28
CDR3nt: TGTGCCAGCAGTCTGGGCCAAGGGGTTACCGGGGAGCTGTTTTTT
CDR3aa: CASSLGQGVTGELFF

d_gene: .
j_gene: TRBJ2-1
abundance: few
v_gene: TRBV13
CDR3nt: TGTGCCAGCAGCCTTTATTTCCGCGACAATGAGCAGTTCTTC
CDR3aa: CASSLYFRDNEQFF

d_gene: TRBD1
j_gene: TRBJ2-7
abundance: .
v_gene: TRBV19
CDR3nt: TGTGCCAGTAGCCCCGGGACAGGTCCCTACGAGCAGTACTTC
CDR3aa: CASSPGTGPYEQYF

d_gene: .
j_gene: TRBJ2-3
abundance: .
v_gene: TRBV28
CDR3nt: TGTGCCAGCAGGGCTTTTGATACGCAGTATTTT
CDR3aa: CASRAFDTQYF

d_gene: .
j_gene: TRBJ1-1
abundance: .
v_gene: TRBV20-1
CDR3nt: TGCAGTGAGACAGGGAACACTGAAGCTTTCTTT
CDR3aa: CSETGNTEAFF

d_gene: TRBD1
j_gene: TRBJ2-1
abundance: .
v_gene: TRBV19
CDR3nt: TGTGCCAGCGGACAGGGGGCGAGGAATGAGCAGTTCTTC
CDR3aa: CASGQGARNEQFF

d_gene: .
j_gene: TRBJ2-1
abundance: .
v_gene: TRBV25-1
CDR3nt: TGTGCCAGCAGCGAGGGACTTGGCTATGAGCAGTTCTTC
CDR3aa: CASSEGLGYEQFF

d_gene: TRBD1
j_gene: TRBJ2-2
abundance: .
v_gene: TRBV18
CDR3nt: TGTGCCAGCTCACCCCGACAGGGAAACACCGGGGAGCTGTTTTTT
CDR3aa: CASSPRQGNTGELFF

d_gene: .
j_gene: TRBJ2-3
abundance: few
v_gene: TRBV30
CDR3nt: TGTGCCCTAGGAGTGGGAGGCACAGATACGCAGTATTTT
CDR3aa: CALGVGGTDTQYF

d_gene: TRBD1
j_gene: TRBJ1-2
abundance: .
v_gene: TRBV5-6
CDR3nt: TGTGCCAGCAGAGCCGGGACAGGGAGCGGCTACACCTTC
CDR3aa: CASRAGTGSGYTF

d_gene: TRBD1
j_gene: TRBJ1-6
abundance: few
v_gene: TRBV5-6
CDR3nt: TGTGCCAGCAGCGTCGGGACAGGGAGCTCCTATAATTCACCCCTCCACTTT
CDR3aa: CASSVGTGSSYNSPLHF